The 23 T cell receptor beta chains in this list originate from one sample, sequenced in a study of shared clonotypes between healthy human individuals. TCRdb's copy holds only in-frame clones and misses some; the assay was immunoSEQ multiplex PCR. Of about 2.5 million clones in the sample, less than 95% were seen once. Sequenced input: naive CD4+ T cells from PBMCs. Subset in this sample: CD45RA+ positively selected. All receptors come from a man between 18 and 35 years old in good health. Some clones in this sample may be carry-over from other donors' samples.

CDR3: CASSIGAESYEQYF. The DNA for the CDR3 is TGCGCCAGCAGCATCGGGGCCGAATCCTACGAGCAGTACTTC. The J gene is TRBJ2-7, the V gene TRBV10-2; D may correspond to TRBD1 or TRBD2 (5 bases each). The CDR3 has 14 residues. Germline lookup yields CDR1 WSHSY and CDR2 SAAADI. V shed 6 bases and J shed 1 base, with 13 bases lying between them.

This clone is a singleton in its sample. The chain couples TRBV27 to TRBJ1-3; D remains ambiguous. Germline-derived CDR1 and CDR2 are MNHEY and SMNVEV (reference sequence). CDR3 size: 14 residues. V shed 6 bases and J shed 4 bases, with 13 bases lying between them. CDR3 protein: CASSSIFSGNTIYF. For the CDR3, the DNA is TGTGCCAGCAGCTCCATTTTTTCAGGAAACACCATATATTTT.

This clone appeared once. The chain links TRBV7-2 to TRBJ2-5, with 7 bases that match TRBD2. V shed 1 base, J shed 5 bases, and the junction held 10 bases outside the gene matches. The CDR3 has 16 amino acids. The germline CDR1 and CDR2 sequences are SGHTA and FQGNSA. CDR3 DNA: TGTGCCAGCAGCTTAGAGCGGTGGGACTATGGGGAGACCCAGTACTTC. This codes for CASSLERWDYGETQYF.

The V gene is TRBV6-5, the J gene TRBJ2-7; D call uncertain. The germline V and J ends were trimmed by 7 bases and 2 bases, with 6 bases remaining between them. CDR1 and CDR2 (germline): MNHEY, SVGAGI. This CDR3 comprises 11 residues. The CDR3 region has the DNA TGTGCCAGCAACACACCCTACGAGCAGTACTTC. Its translation is CASNTPYEQYF.

This chain connects TRBV5-1 to TRBJ1-2, with D hard to call. The CDR3 spans 13 residues. Deletions cut 0 bases from V and 4 bases from J, with 7 bases between. Per the germline V gene, CDR1 is SGHRS and CDR2 is YFSETQ. CDR3 bases: TGCGCCAGCAGCTTGGATGCCCCCTATGGCTACACCTTC. Protein product: CASSLDAPYGYTF.

The chain has TRBV19 and TRBJ1-1; TRBD1 matches at 8 bases. Germline V CDR1 and CDR2: LNHDA, SQIVND (reference sequence). The CDR3 has 16 residues. V gave up 7 bases and J gave up 5 bases; unmatched junction bases: 15. The CDR3 reads CASTRDRGTRGTEAFF. CDR3 in DNA: TGTGCCAGTACCCGAGACAGGGGTACAAGAGGAACTGAAGCTTTCTTT.

The rearrangement uses TRBV28 and TRBJ2-7, with TRBD2 as a possible D gene (7 bases). The CDR3 runs 14 residues. Germline loops: CDR1 MDHEN, CDR2 SYDVKM. V lost 5 bases and J 3 bases, leaving 14 bases between the germline ends. In DNA form, the CDR3 reads TGTGCCAGCAGTGGGGGGGGCAAACACTACGAGCAGTACTTC. Its protein product is CASSGGGKHYEQYF.

This chain uses TRBV15 with TRBJ2-5; D remains unclear. The germline V and J ends were trimmed by 3 bases and 3 bases, with 5 bases remaining between them. The CDR3 is made up of 12 amino acids. Germline V gene sequence: CDR1 LNHNV, CDR2 YYDKDF (reference sequence). CDR3: CATSRPEETQYF. The CDR3 region has the DNA TGTGCCACCAGCAGGCCGGAAGAGACCCAGTACTTC.

This chain connects TRBV14 to TRBJ2-7; TRBD1 might be the D (6 bases). The CDR3 contains 14 residues. V dropped 0 bases and J dropped 3 bases, with 9 bases sitting between them. Germline V gene data show CDR1 as SGHDN and CDR2 as FVKESK. The CDR3 loop is CASSQDQDSYEQYF. The CDR3 region has the DNA TGTGCCAGCAGCCAAGATCAGGACAGCTACGAGCAGTACTTC.

This clone was seen only once. V gene TRBV5-1 combines with J gene TRBJ2-3; D ambiguous. V was cut by 0 bases and J by 0 bases, with 14 bases left in between. This CDR3 contains 17 residues. The germline V gene encodes CDR1 SGHRS and CDR2 YFSETQ. The CDR3: CASSLVGQLMSTDTQYF. The CDR3 bases are TGCGCCAGCAGCTTGGTAGGGCAACTGATGAGCACAGATACGCAGTATTTT.

J is TRBJ2-2 and V is TRBV18; D call uncertain. Germline CDR1 KGHSH, CDR2 LQKENI. V was shortened by 0 bases and J by 4 bases, with 6 bases between the two germline ends. CDR3 size: 14 residues. The CDR3 bases are TGTGCCAGCTCACCACCTGGGGTCACCGGGGAGCTGTTTTTT. It is translated as CASSPPGVTGELFF.

This clone was recorded only once. This chain uses TRBV18 with TRBJ2-1; D could derive from TRBD1 or TRBD2 (5 bases each). Per germline, CDR1 KGHSH and CDR2 LQKENI. This CDR3 spans 18 amino acids. Trimming pared 1 base from V and 8 bases from J, leaving 24 bases between. The CDR3 coding sequence is TGTGCCAGCTCACCACGATACGCCGGGACCGACGGTCGGGATGAGCAGTTCTTC. It specifies CASSPRYAGTDGRDEQFF.

V gene TRBV28 combines with J gene TRBJ2-7; TRBD2 is a possible D gene (5 bases). Trimming shortened V by 11 bases and J by 2 bases, and 13 bases separated the two germline ends. The CDR3 runs 12 residues. Germline assignment: CDR1 MDHEN and CDR2 SYDVKM. CDR3 in amino acids: CASVRGTYEQYF. The CDR3 DNA reads TGTGCCTCCGTCCGAGGGACCTACGAGCAGTACTTC.

The chain combines TRBV6-5 with TRBJ1-4; D ambiguous. Germline loops: CDR1 MNHEY, CDR2 SVGAGI. There are 15 residues in the CDR3. V was trimmed by 4 bases and J by 8 bases, leaving 17 bases between them. Here the CDR3 DNA reads TGTGCCAGCAGTTCCCTTTGGGGAGTCGGGGAAAAACTGTTTTTT. Encoded protein: CASSSLWGVGEKLFF.

CDR3 DNA: TGTGCCAGCAGCGAGCGCCGGGACAGGGGGGACTATGGCTACACCTTC. This encodes CASSERRDRGDYGYTF. V gene TRBV7-2 combines with J gene TRBJ1-2, with TRBD1 matching 11 bases. Per the germline V gene, CDR1 is SGHTA and CDR2 is FQGNSA. This CDR3 spans 16 amino acids. The V and J ends lost 5 bases and 3 bases, in that order; junction bases with no gene match: 8.

The chain joins TRBV30 to TRBJ2-1; D is possibly TRBD2 (6 bases). Trimming took 3 bases from V and 4 from J, leaving 13 bases between them. CDR1 and CDR2 (germline): GTSNPN, SVGIG (reference sequence). The CDR3 totals 14 residues. The CDR3 DNA is TGTGCCTGGAGGAAGGCGGGGTCGTACAATGAGCAGTTCTTC. It is translated as CAWRKAGSYNEQFF. The complete variable domain, with remaining parts taken from reference TRBV30 and TRBJ2-1, reads SQTIHQWPATLVQPVGSPLSLECTVEGTSNPNLYWYRQAAGRGLQLLFYSVGIGQISSEVPQNLSASRPQDRQFILSSKKLLLSDSGFYLCAWRKAGSYNEQFFGPGTRLTVL.

Comment on this clone: Other nucleotide sequences in the sample specify the same CDR3. The genes are TRBV5-1 and TRBJ2-7; D remains unclear. CDR1 is SGHRS and CDR2 is YFSETQ in the germline V gene. Between the trimmed V and J ends, which lost 1 base and 5 bases, there was a span of 4 bases. The CDR3 covers 11 residues. The CDR3 DNA sequence: TGCGCCAGCAGCTTGTATGACGAGCAGTACTTC. Translating gives CASSLYDEQYF. Combining the CDR3 with reference TRBV5-1 and TRBJ2-7 gives the whole variable domain KAGVTQTPRYLIKTRGQQVTLSCSPISGHRSVSWYQQTPGQGLQFLFEYFSETQRNKGNFPGRFSGRQFSNSRSEMNVSTLELGDSALYLCASSLYDEQYFGPGTRLTVT.

The chain has TRBV18 and TRBJ2-7, with unresolved D. V was cut by 2 bases and J by 4 bases, with 9 bases left in between. The CDR3 runs to 13 residues. CDR1 is KGHSH and CDR2 is LQKENI in the germline V gene. CDR3 coding DNA: TGTGCCAGCTCACCATTAAGGGAATACGAGCAGTACTTC. The encoded protein is CASSPLREYEQYF.

V gene TRBV7-9 combines with J gene TRBJ2-7; D might be TRBD1 (5 bases). Trimming left V 3 bases short and J 2 bases short, with 20 bases between. This CDR3 spans 17 amino acids. The V gene's germline CDR1 is SEHNR and CDR2 FQNEAQ (reference sequence). CDR3 in DNA: TGTGCCAGCAGCTTTTTCCTGGCTGACAGTTTACCCTACGAGCAGTACTTC. Translation: CASSFFLADSLPYEQYF.

This chain uses TRBV27 with TRBJ2-7; the D gene is possibly TRBD2 (6 bases). The CDR3 runs 16 residues. V gave up 8 bases and J gave up 2 bases, with 22 bases separating them. Germline assignment: CDR1 MNHEY and CDR2 SMNVEV (reference sequence). In nucleotides, the CDR3 is TGTGCCAGCCAACCCCGGCAGCGGGTACCCCCCTACGAGCAGTACTTC. Residues: CASQPRQRVPPYEQYF.

J is TRBJ1-2 and V is TRBV28; no clear D gene. The CDR3 spans 12 residues. The germline gives CDR1 MDHEN, CDR2 SYDVKM. The ends were cut back, 0 bases at V and 7 bases at J, with 6 bases in the middle. The CDR3 DNA follows: TGTGCCAGCAGTTTATGGGGATTTGGCTACACCTTC. It is translated as CASSLWGFGYTF.

This chain joins TRBV9 and TRBJ1-2; a possible D gene is TRBD1 (5 bases). The germline gives CDR1 SGDLS, CDR2 YYNGEE. V shed 0 bases and J shed 2 bases, with 8 bases lying between them. CDR3 size: 14 residues. The CDR3 nucleotides are TGTGCCAGCAGCGTAGCTCGGGGCAACTATGGCTACACCTTC. It is translated as CASSVARGNYGYTF.

In its sample, this clone was seen once. V is TRBV7-2 and J is TRBJ1-3; possibly TRBD1 for D (5 bases). Germline V gene lookup returns CDR1 SGHTA and CDR2 FQGNSA. This CDR3 comprises 16 residues. Trimming removed 6 bases at V and 3 bases at J, with 18 bases between. The CDR3 DNA sequence: TGTGCCAGCAGTCGTCGCAGGGTATCAAATGGAAACACCATATATTTT. Translated: CASSRRRVSNGNTIYF.